This TCR beta chain stems from a study of T cell changes during pregnancy in multiple sclerosis. The ends were cut back, 10 bases at V and 2 bases at J, with 9 bases in the middle. Germline CDR1 is MNHEY and CDR2 is SVGAGI. This CDR3 comprises 12 residues. Clones were sequenced by immunoSEQ multiplex PCR, and TCRdb holds only the in-frame ones, with some missing. The profile shows roughly 42,000 clones, around 92% of them singletons. The J gene is TRBJ1-3, the V gene TRBV6-5; D call uncertain. This clonotype was obtained from a female donor in good health, enrolled as a control in a pregnancy study. The source material was CD4+ T cells from peripheral blood mononuclear cells, sampled in the second trimester of pregnancy. The CDR3, as DNA: TGTGCCACAAGAACAACTGGAAACACCATATATTTT. It codes for CATRTTGNTIYF.